This T cell receptor (beta chain) stems from a study of T cell changes during pregnancy in multiple sclerosis. Trimming stripped 2 bases from V and 5 bases from J, with 16 bases between. Per the germline V gene, CDR1 is SGDLS and CDR2 is YYNGEE. CDR3 length: 15 amino acids. Sequencing used immunoSEQ multiplex PCR; TCRdb keeps in-frame clones, though not all of them. The sample includes about 100,000 clones, almost 95% of them seen just once. The sequencing here drew on peripheral blood, taken before pregnancy. V usage is TRBV9 and J usage is TRBJ1-2; maybe TRBD1 (5 bases). The sequence was collected from a female donor with multiple sclerosis, enrolled in a pregnancy study. The CDR3 sequence is CASSVSYRTQYGYTF. Here the CDR3 DNA reads TGTGCCAGCAGCGTCAGTTATCGGACACAGTATGGCTACACCTTC.